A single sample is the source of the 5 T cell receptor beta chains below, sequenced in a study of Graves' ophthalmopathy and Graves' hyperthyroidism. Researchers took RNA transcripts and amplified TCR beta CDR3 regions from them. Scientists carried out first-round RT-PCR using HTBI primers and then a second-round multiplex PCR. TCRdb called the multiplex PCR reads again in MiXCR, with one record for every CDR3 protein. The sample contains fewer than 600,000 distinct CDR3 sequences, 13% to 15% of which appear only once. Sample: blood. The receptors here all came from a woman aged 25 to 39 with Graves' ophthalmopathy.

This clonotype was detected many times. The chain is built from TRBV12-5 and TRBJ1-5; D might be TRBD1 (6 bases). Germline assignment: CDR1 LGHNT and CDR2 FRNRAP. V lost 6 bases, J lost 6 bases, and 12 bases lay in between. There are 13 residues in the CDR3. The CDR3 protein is CASGLRGSQPQHF. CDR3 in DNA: TGTGCTAGTGGCCTTAGGGGGAGTCAGCCCCAGCATTTT.

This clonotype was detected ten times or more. For the CDR3, the DNA is TGTGCCAGCAGCTCTCTTCACTCTGGGGCCAACGTCCTGACTTTC. Its protein product is CASSSLHSGANVLTF. The J gene is TRBJ2-6, the V gene TRBV11-2; unclear D gene. V was clipped by 4 bases and J by 0 bases, with 7 bases between them. The germline V gene encodes CDR1 SGHAT and CDR2 FQNNGV. The CDR3 is 15 amino acids. Combining the CDR3 with reference TRBV11-2 and TRBJ2-6 gives the whole variable domain EAGVAQSPRYKIIEKRQSVAFWCNPISGHATLYWYQQILGQGPKLLIQFQNNGVVDDSQLPKDRFSAERLKGVDSTLKIQPAKLEDSAVYLCASSSLHSGANVLTFGAGSRLTVL.

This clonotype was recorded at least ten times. The CDR3 DNA sequence: TGTGCCAGCAGTTTAAGACAGCGAAATTCACCCCTCCACTTT. This translates into CASSLRQRNSPLHF. The gene calls are TRBV28 and TRBJ1-6; TRBD1 is a possible D gene (5 bases). Trimming shortened V by 2 bases and J by 7 bases, and 9 bases separated the two germline ends. CDR1 MDHEN and CDR2 SYDVKM come from the germline V gene. The CDR3 is 14 amino acids.

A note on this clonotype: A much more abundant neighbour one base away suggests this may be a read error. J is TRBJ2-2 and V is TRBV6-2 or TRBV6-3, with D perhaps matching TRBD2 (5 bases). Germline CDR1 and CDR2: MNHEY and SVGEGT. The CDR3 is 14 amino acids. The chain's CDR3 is CACSYWRDTGELFF. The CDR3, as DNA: TGTGCCTGCAGTTACTGGCGGGACACCGGGGAGCTGTTTTTT.

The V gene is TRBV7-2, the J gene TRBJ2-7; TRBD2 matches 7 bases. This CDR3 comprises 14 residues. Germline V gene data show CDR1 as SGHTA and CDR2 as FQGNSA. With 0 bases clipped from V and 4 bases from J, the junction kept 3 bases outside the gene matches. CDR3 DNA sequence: TGTGCCAGCAGCTTAGCGGCTAGCGGATACGAGCAGTACTTC. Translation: CASSLAASGYEQYF.